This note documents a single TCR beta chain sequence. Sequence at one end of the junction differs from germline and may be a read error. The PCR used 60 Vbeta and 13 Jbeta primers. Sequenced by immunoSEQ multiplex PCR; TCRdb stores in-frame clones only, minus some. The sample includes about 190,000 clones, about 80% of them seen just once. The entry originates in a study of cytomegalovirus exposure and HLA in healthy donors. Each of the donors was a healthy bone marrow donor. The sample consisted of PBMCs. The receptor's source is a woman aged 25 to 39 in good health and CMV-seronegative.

The CDR3 loop reads CASSPRTSSHNEQFF. The CDR3 nucleotides read TGTGCCAGCTCACCTAGGACTAGCTCCCACAATGAGCAGTTCTTC. The chain links TRBV18 to TRBJ2-1; 8 positions agree with TRBD2. This CDR3 is 15 amino acids long. CDR1 KGHSH and CDR2 LQKENI come from the germline V gene.